The 17 T cell receptor beta chains below all came from one sample that was sequenced in a study of cytomegalovirus exposure and HLA in healthy donors. Sequenced by immunoSEQ multiplex PCR; TCRdb stores in-frame clones only, minus some. The sample yields about 190,000 clones, about 82% seen once. The sequenced sample was PBMCs. The receptor source for this set is a woman aged 18-29 years in good health and CMV-seronegative.

This chain uses TRBV15 with TRBJ2-3, with 8 bases fitting TRBD2. This CDR3 is 19 amino acids long. Germline V CDR1 and CDR2: LNHNV, YYDKDF (reference sequence). Unmatched junction bases numbered 12, after V lost 0 bases and J lost 1 base. CDR3 loop: CATSRDLSELAERTDTQYF. CDR3 nucleotides: TGTGCCACCAGCAGAGATTTATCGGAACTAGCGGAACGCACAGATACGCAGTATTTT. The full variable domain, with the rest looked up from reference TRBV15 and TRBJ2-3, is DAMVIQNPRYQVTQFGKPVTLSCSQTLNHNVMYWYQQKSSQAPKLLFHYYDKDFNNEADTPDNFQSRRPNTSFCFLDIRSPGLGDTAMYLCATSRDLSELAERTDTQYFGPGTRLTVL.

The gene calls are TRBV5-4 and TRBJ2-1; 9 nucleotides match TRBD2. Germline CDR1 SGHNT, CDR2 YYREEE (reference sequence). CDR3 length: 16 amino acids. With 0 bases clipped from V and 5 bases from J, the junction kept 6 bases outside the gene matches. In DNA, the CDR3 is TGTGCCAGCAGCTTGGCCTATCAGCGGGGGGACAATGAGCAGTTCTTC. It specifies CASSLAYQRGDNEQFF.

The chain employs TRBV30 and TRBJ1-2; unclear D gene. Germline CDR1 and CDR2: GTSNPN and SVGIG (reference sequence). V was shortened by 3 bases and J by 4 bases, with 9 bases between the two germline ends. There are 12 residues in the CDR3. CDR3 sequence reads: CAWRQDLYGYTF. In nucleotides, the CDR3 is TGTGCCTGGAGACAAGATCTCTATGGCTACACCTTC.

This chain connects TRBV7-9 to TRBJ1-5, with D perhaps TRBD1 (5 bases). Looked up from germline, CDR1 is SEHNR and CDR2 is FQNEAQ (reference sequence). The CDR3 consists of 15 residues. V was cut by 5 bases and J by 7 bases, with 18 bases left in between. Here the CDR3 reads CASSASGGGYQPQHF. The CDR3 DNA sequence: TGTGCCAGCAGCGCCTCTGGGGGAGGTTACCAGCCCCAGCATTTT. Using reference TRBV7-9 and TRBJ1-5 for the parts outside the CDR3, the full variable domain is DTGVSQNPRHKITKRGQNVTFRCDPISEHNRLYWYRQTLGQGPEFLTYFQNEAQLEKSRLLSDRFSAERPKGSFSTLEIQRTEQGDSAMYLCASSASGGGYQPQHFGDGTRLSIL.

The chain joins TRBV30 to TRBJ1-1; 7 bases fit TRBD1. The CDR3 extends over 14 amino acids. The V gene end was trimmed by 5 bases and the J gene end by 4 bases; junction bases not matched to a gene: 10. Germline values: CDR1 GTSNPN, CDR2 SVGIG (reference sequence). The DNA for the CDR3 is TGTGCCTGGTGTAGAGGGGGCGCCGGCACTGAAGCTTTCTTT. It encodes CAWCRGGAGTEAFF.

V gene TRBV5-1 combines with J gene TRBJ1-2, with 8 bases lining up with TRBD1. CDR3 size: 15 residues. Germline CDR1 and CDR2: SGHRS and YFSETQ. The ends lost 4 bases at V and 3 bases at J; junction bases unmatched: 8. The CDR3 DNA reads as TGCGCCAGCAGCGTCTGGACAGGGCGCGACTATGGCTACACCTTC. It encodes CASSVWTGRDYGYTF.

This chain connects TRBV7-9 to TRBJ2-1, with TRBD2 identical over 14 bases. This CDR3 spans 15 amino acids. J lost 8 bases, V lost 4 bases, and 4 bases had no gene match. Germline values: CDR1 SEHNR, CDR2 FQNEAQ (reference sequence). Here the CDR3 reads CASSSWTSGRHEQFF. The CDR3 DNA reads as TGTGCCAGCAGCTCCTGGACTAGCGGGAGGCATGAGCAGTTCTTC.

The chain joins TRBV4-1 to TRBJ2-5; TRBD2 matches at 9 bases. There are 16 residues in the CDR3. Germline V lookup: CDR1 MGHRA, CDR2 YSYEKL. V dropped 0 bases and J dropped 5; count of bases not matched to a gene: 7. This chain's CDR3 is CASSQEGTSRAETQYF. DNA of the CDR3: TGCGCCAGCAGCCAAGAAGGGACTAGCAGGGCGGAGACCCAGTACTTC.

This clone was picked up one time. The chain links TRBV2 to TRBJ2-5; 7 bases match TRBD1. This CDR3 is built from 15 residues. The V gene end was trimmed by 2 bases and the J gene end by 7 bases; junction bases not matched to a gene: 10. Germline assignment: CDR1 SNHLY and CDR2 FYNNEI. CDR3 sequence: CASSEMQGVTRTQYF. DNA of the CDR3: TGTGCCAGCAGTGAAATGCAGGGGGTTACAAGGACCCAGTACTTC.

The V and J genes are TRBV5-4 and TRBJ2-3; 7 nucleotides align to TRBD1. After removal of 0 bases from V and 5 bases from J, the junction contained 12 bases not matched to a gene. CDR1 and CDR2 from the germline V gene are SGHNT and YYREEE (reference sequence). The CDR3 has 17 residues. The CDR3 here is CASSLVTTGQFLDTQYF. Here the CDR3 DNA reads TGTGCCAGCAGCTTGGTCACGACAGGGCAGTTCTTAGATACGCAGTATTTT.

Of note for this clone: Other DNA sequences in the same sample also yield this CDR3. The rearrangement links TRBV5-1 to TRBJ2-2; 11 bases agree with TRBD2. The CDR3 contains 16 residues. The germline CDR1 and CDR2 sequences are SGHRS and YFSETQ. V was pared by 4 bases and J by 1 base, with 3 bases of the junction left unmatched. CDR3 amino acids: CASSLGTSGNTGELFF. The CDR3 DNA follows: TGCGCCAGCAGCCTAGGGACTAGCGGGAACACCGGGGAGCTGTTTTTT.

The chain employs TRBV27 and TRBJ2-7; D gene unclear. The V and J ends lost 5 bases and 1 base respectively, with 12 bases between them. The CDR3 length is 14 residues. The germline V gene has CDR1 MNHEY and CDR2 SMNVEV (reference sequence). CDR3 DNA: TGTGCCAGCAGTCCCTGGAGTGGTTCCTACGAGCAGTACTTC. It yields the protein CASSPWSGSYEQYF.

The chain has TRBV5-1 and TRBJ2-5; 10 nucleotides agree with TRBD2. From germline, CDR1 is SGHRS and CDR2 YFSETQ. This CDR3 has 16 amino acids. Trimming removed 1 base from V and 1 base from J; junction bases left unmatched: 4. CDR3 sequence: CASSLTASGSQETQYF. The CDR3, as DNA: TGCGCCAGCAGCTTGACTGCTAGCGGGAGCCAAGAGACCCAGTACTTC.

The J gene is TRBJ1-1, the V gene TRBV18; D may be TRBD1 (5 bases). The germline CDR1 and CDR2 sequences are KGHSH and LQKENI. V gave up 3 bases and J gave up 4 bases, with 12 bases separating them. The CDR3 loop spans 14 amino acids. For the CDR3, the DNA is TGTGCCAGCTCACCCGTCTCAGGGTCCACTGAAGCTTTCTTT. It translates to CASSPVSGSTEAFF.

This rearrangement joins TRBV4-1 to TRBJ1-3, with a weak D call TRBD1 (6 bases). CDR1 and CDR2 from the germline V gene are MGHRA and YSYEKL. Trimming cost V 5 bases and J 0 bases, with 17 bases left between them. This CDR3 has 17 residues. This CDR3 reads CASSRYRELSSGNTIYF. As DNA, the CDR3 is TGCGCCAGCAGCAGATACAGGGAATTAAGCTCTGGAAACACCATATATTTT.

The rearrangement uses TRBV5-6 and TRBJ2-3; D unresolved. The V and J ends lost 3 bases and 4 bases respectively, with 6 bases between them. Looked up from germline, CDR1 is SGHDT and CDR2 is YYEEEE. The CDR3 sequence is 12 residues long. CDR3 amino acids: CASSSRSDTQYF. CDR3 bases: TGTGCCAGCAGCTCCAGGTCAGATACGCAGTATTTT.

The rearrangement links TRBV28 to TRBJ1-3; 8 bases match TRBD1. Germline assignment: CDR1 MDHEN and CDR2 SYDVKM. The ends lost 6 bases at V and 0 bases at J; junction bases unmatched: 16. The CDR3 has 19 residues. CDR3 nucleotides: TGTGCCAGCAGCTCTGTTGTTTGGGACAGGCCAAGCTCTGGAAACACCATATATTTT. It encodes CASSSVVWDRPSSGNTIYF.